This TCR beta chain was recovered during a study of blood T cells in healthy people across ages. Unmatched junction bases numbered 11, after V lost 2 bases and J lost 5 bases. Germline V gene data show CDR1 as ENHRY and CDR2 as SYGVKD. This CDR3 has 16 amino acids. Primed by a sample-barcoded 5' primer and a J-beta primer mix, a second PCR proceeded for 7 to 11 cycles. TCRdb reprocessed the 5' RACE reads via MiXCR and lists one record per CDR3 protein. Among 1.8 million or so distinct CDR3 sequences, about 39% were seen once, and the ten largest hold approximately 22%. This clonotype turned up a few times.

This rearrangement joins TRBV10-3 to TRBJ1-2; 7 bases are a match to TRBD1. The receptor's source is a human donor in good health. Sample: blood. CDR3 amino acids: CAISEPEKGARYGYTF. The CDR3 DNA reads as TGTGCCATCAGTGAGCCGGAGAAGGGGGCGCGATATGGCTACACCTTC.